The 12 T cell receptor beta chains presented below share a single source sample, sequenced in a study of control samples from healthy donors and cancer patients (dated by TCRdb to between 2020 and 2021). To prepare the library, the immunoSEQ multiplex PCR assay was applied. TCRdb carries this immuneACCESS record with in-frame sequences only. Its versions omit some clonotypes, under half of them owing to an unresolved V gene in the studies checked, with the rest unexplained. The sample table records about 75,000 clones; 94% of these occur just once. Approximately 6% of the sample goes to the ten largest clones. Sequenced input: blood. These TCRs come from a middle-aged woman in good health.

The chain uses TRBV14 and TRBJ1-6, with a possible D match to TRBD1 (6 bases). The V gene's germline CDR1 is SGHDN and CDR2 FVKESK. This CDR3 is built from 13 residues. Trimming cost V 4 bases and J 8 bases, with 9 bases left between them. CDR3 nucleotides: TGTGCCAGCAGCCCGCGACAGGATTCACCCCTCCACTTT. Its protein is CASSPRQDSPLHF.

The chain uses TRBV2 and TRBJ2-1, with unresolved D. Germline values: CDR1 SNHLY, CDR2 FYNNEI. The V gene lost 6 bases and the J gene lost 16 bases, with 16 bases spanning the gap. This CDR3 has 11 residues. The CDR3 loop is CASSAPDLDFF. In DNA form, the CDR3 reads TGTGCCAGCAGCGCCCCGGACCTAGACTTCTTC.

The chain carries TRBV10-3 and TRBJ1-6; a weak D match, TRBD1 (6 bases). The V gene's germline CDR1 is ENHRY and CDR2 SYGVKD. The V end lost 5 bases, the J end lost 10 bases, and 12 bases lay between the germline ends. This CDR3 is 13 amino acids long. The CDR3 here is CAISSGVRSPLHF. The CDR3 nucleotides read TGTGCCATCAGTTCAGGGGTGCGCTCACCCCTCCACTTT.

This chain connects TRBV3-1 (or the pseudogene TRBV3-2) to TRBJ2-1, with 8 bases aligning to TRBD1. This CDR3 has 16 residues. Germline trimming cut 1 base from V and 4 bases from J; bases unmatched to any gene: 6. The germline V gene has CDR1 LGHDT and CDR2 YNNKEL (reference sequence). DNA for the CDR3: TGTGCCAGCAGCCAAGCGGGGACAGGAACTTACAATGAGCAGTTCTTC. Amino acids: CASSQAGTGTYNEQFF.

This clone was recorded once. V and J are TRBV4-1 and TRBJ1-2; D is undetermined. The CDR3 is 15 residues long. V was trimmed by 1 base and J by 2 bases, leaving 11 bases between them. Germline V lookup: CDR1 MGHRA, CDR2 YSYEKL. CDR3 nucleotide sequence: TGCGCCAGCAGCCAAGTTCCCCGCGGGAACTATGGCTACACCTTC. Encoded protein: CASSQVPRGNYGYTF.

The rearrangement joins TRBV9 to TRBJ2-7, with TRBD1 as a possible D gene (5 bases). Deletions cut 0 bases from V and 7 bases from J, with 20 bases between. CDR3 length: 16 amino acids. CDR1 and CDR2 (germline): SGDLS, YYNGEE. The CDR3 nucleotides read TGTGCCAGCAGCGTAGTTGGGGCCCCTACCCTACGGGAGCAGTACTTC. This sequence encodes CASSVVGAPTLREQYF.

This chain uses TRBV5-1 with TRBJ2-1, with a possible D match to TRBD1 (6 bases). CDR3 length: 16 residues. V was shortened by 0 bases and J by 2 bases, with 12 bases between the two germline ends. Germline assignment: CDR1 SGHRS and CDR2 YFSETQ. The CDR3, as DNA: TGCGCCAGCAGCTTGGAGGGGGAGCTAACCTACAATGAGCAGTTCTTC. Protein product: CASSLEGELTYNEQFF.

The chain links TRBV28 to TRBJ2-3; D uncertain. The CDR3 covers 14 residues. Germline-derived CDR1 and CDR2 are MDHEN and SYDVKM. V was clipped by 3 bases and J by 1 base, with 8 bases between them. This CDR3 reads CASSFSQRTDTQYF. CDR3 DNA: TGTGCCAGCAGTTTTTCCCAACGCACAGATACGCAGTATTTT.

The chain employs TRBV18 and TRBJ2-1; TRBD1 aligns across 12 bases. This CDR3 has 14 residues. The junction had 6 bases not matched to a gene; V was cut back by 6 bases and J by 9 bases. From germline, CDR1 is KGHSH and CDR2 LQKENI. CDR3 in DNA: TGTGCCAGCTCGTGGGACAGGGGGCGCTTTGAGCAGTTCTTC. Protein product: CASSWDRGRFEQFF.

DNA of the CDR3: TGTGCCAGCAGGCTGGGACAGGCGAATGAAAAACTGTTTTTT. As protein: CASRLGQANEKLFF. The J gene is TRBJ1-4, the V gene TRBV27; 8 bases are shared with TRBD1. The CDR3 spans 14 residues. V lost 6 bases, J lost 5 bases, and 5 bases stayed unmatched. The germline CDR1 and CDR2 sequences are MNHEY and SMNVEV (reference sequence).

The rearrangement uses TRBV18 and TRBJ2-1, with D possibly matching TRBD1 (6 bases). The V and J ends lost 0 bases and 6 bases respectively, with 15 bases between them. The CDR3 sequence is 16 residues long. CDR1 KGHSH and CDR2 LQKENI come from the germline V gene. The CDR3 protein is CASSPPTGTAGNEQFF. The CDR3 bases are TGTGCCAGCTCACCACCAACAGGGACCGCCGGCAATGAGCAGTTCTTC.

The chain links TRBV5-1 to TRBJ1-2; 10 bases align to TRBD1. The CDR3 covers 15 residues. Germline assignment: CDR1 SGHRS and CDR2 YFSETQ. V was clipped by 5 bases and J by 8 bases; unmatched bases: 12. CDR3 bases: TGCGCCAGCAGGACAGGGACAGGGGCAAAGGGGGGCTACACCTTC. This translates into CASRTGTGAKGGYTF.